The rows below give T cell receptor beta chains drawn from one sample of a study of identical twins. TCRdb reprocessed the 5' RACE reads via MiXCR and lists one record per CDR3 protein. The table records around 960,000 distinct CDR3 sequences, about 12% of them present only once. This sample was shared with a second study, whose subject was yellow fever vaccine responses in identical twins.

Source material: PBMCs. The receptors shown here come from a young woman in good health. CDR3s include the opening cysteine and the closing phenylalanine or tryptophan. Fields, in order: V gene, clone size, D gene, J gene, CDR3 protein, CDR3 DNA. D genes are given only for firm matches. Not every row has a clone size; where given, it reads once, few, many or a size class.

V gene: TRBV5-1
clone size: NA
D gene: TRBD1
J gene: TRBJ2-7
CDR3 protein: CASSSTGQFTYEQYF
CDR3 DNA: TGCGCCAGCAGCTCGACGGGACAGTTCACCTACGAGCAGTACTTC

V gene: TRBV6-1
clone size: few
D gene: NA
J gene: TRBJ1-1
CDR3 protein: CATPGRTEAFF
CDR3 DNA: TGTGCCACCCCAGGGAGGACTGAAGCTTTCTTT

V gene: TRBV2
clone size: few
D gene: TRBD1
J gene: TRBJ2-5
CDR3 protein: CARDRGRQETQYF
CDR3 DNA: TGTGCCAGGGACAGGGGAAGGCAAGAGACCCAGTACTTC

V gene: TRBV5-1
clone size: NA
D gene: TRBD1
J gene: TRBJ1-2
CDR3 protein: CASSRTGDFNYGYTF
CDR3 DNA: TGCGCCAGCAGCCGGACAGGGGACTTCAACTATGGCTACACCTTC

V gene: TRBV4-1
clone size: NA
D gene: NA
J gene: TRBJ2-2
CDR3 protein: CASSLQVAGELFF
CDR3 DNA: TGCGCCAGCAGCCTACAGGTTGCCGGGGAGCTGTTTTTT

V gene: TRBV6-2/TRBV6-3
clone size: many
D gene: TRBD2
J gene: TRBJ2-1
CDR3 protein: CASSQGLGSNEQFF
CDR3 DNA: TGTGCCAGCAGCCAGGGACTAGGTTCGAATGAGCAGTTCTTC

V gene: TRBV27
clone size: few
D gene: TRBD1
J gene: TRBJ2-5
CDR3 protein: CASSRRDRVGETQYF
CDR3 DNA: TGTGCCAGCAGTAGACGGGACAGGGTAGGCGAGACCCAGTACTTC

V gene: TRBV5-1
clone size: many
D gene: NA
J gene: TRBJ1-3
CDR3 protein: CASSLDQAGAGNTIYF
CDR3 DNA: TGCGCCAGCAGCCTCGACCAGGCCGGCGCTGGAAACACCATATATTTT

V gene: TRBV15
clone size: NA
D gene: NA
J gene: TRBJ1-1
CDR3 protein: CATSLGGVRYTEAFF
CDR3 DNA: TGTGCCACCAGCTTGGGAGGGGTTCGGTACACTGAAGCTTTCTTT

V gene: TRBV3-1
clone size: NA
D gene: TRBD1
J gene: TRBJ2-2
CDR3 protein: CASSRDWDSANTGELFF
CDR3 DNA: TGTGCCAGCAGCCGAGACTGGGACAGCGCGAACACCGGGGAGCTGTTTTTT

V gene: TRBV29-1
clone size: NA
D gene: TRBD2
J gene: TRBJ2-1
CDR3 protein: CSALAGDPHHEQFF
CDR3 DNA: TGCAGCGCTTTAGCGGGGGATCCCCATCATGAGCAGTTCTTC

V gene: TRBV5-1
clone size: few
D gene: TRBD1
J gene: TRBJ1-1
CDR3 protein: CASGTTGGTEAFF
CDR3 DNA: TGCGCCAGCGGAACGACAGGGGGCACTGAAGCTTTCTTT

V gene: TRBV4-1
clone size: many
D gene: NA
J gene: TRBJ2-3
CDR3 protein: CASSQSSGGKDTQYF
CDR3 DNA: TGCGCCAGCAGCCAATCGAGCGGAGGGAAAGATACGCAGTATTTT

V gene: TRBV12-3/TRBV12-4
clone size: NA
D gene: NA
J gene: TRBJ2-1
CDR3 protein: CASSFSSVSSSYNEQFF
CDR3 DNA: TGTGCCAGCAGTTTTTCTTCGGTCAGTTCCTCCTACAATGAGCAGTTCTTC

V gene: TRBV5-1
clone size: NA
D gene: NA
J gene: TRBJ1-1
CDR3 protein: CASSRWVGTEAFF
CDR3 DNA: TGCGCCAGCAGCCGATGGGTCGGCACTGAAGCTTTCTTT

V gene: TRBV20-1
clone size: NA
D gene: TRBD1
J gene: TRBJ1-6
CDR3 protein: CSARGNRGNNSPLHF
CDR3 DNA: TGCAGTGCTAGAGGGAACAGGGGAAATAATTCACCCCTCCACTTT

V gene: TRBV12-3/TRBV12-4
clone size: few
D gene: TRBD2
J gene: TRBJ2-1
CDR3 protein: CASSLLPSGRAWDYNEQFF
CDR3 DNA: TGTGCCAGCAGTTTACTCCCTAGCGGGAGGGCTTGGGATTACAATGAGCAGTTCTTC

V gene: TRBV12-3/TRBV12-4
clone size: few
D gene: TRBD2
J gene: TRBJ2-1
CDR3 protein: CASSSRNGLAAYNEQFF
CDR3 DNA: TGTGCCAGCAGTTCCCGTAACGGACTAGCGGCCTACAATGAGCAGTTCTTC

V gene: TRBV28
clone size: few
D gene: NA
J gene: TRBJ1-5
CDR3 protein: CASSLSARYSNQPQHF
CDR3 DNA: TGTGCCAGCAGCCTAAGTGCTCGCTATAGCAATCAGCCCCAGCATTTT

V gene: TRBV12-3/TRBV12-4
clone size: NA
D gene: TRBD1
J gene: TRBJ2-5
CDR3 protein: CASCLRNRDRGSQETQYF
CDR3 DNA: TGTGCCAGCTGTTTGAGAAACCGGGACAGGGGTTCCCAAGAGACCCAGTACTTC

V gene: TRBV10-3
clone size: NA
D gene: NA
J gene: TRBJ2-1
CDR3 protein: CAISELSGENSYNEQFF
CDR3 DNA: TGTGCCATCAGTGAGTTGTCAGGGGAAAACTCCTACAATGAGCAGTTCTTC

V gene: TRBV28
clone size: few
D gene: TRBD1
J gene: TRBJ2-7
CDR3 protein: CASIGPGTGPSYEQYF
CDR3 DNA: TGTGCCAGCATTGGCCCAGGGACAGGGCCCTCCTACGAGCAGTACTTC

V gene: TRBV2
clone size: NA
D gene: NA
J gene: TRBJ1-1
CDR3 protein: CASPKADRAFF
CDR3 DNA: TGTGCCAGTCCCAAGGCAGATAGGGCTTTCTTT

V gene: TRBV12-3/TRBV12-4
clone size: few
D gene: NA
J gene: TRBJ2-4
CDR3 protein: CASSPGGGIAKNIQYF
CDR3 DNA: TGTGCCAGCAGTCCGGGTGGGGGCATAGCCAAAAACATTCAGTACTTC

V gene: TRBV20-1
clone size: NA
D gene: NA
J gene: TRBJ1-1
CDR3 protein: CSARPRVLNTEAFF
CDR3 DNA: TGCAGTGCTCGCCCAAGGGTCTTGAACACTGAAGCTTTCTTT

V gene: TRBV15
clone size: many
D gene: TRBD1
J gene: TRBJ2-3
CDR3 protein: CATSSGQKKTDTQYF
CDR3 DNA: TGTGCCACCTCGTCGGGACAGAAGAAGACAGATACGCAGTATTTT

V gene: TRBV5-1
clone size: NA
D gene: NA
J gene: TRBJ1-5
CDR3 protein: CASSATGESNQPQHF
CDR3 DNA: TGCGCCAGCTCCGCGACAGGCGAGAGCAATCAGCCCCAGCATTTT

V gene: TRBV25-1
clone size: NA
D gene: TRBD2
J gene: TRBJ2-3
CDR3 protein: CASSESGTSGSTDTQYF
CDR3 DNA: TGTGCCAGCAGTGAATCGGGGACTAGCGGAAGCACAGATACGCAGTATTTT

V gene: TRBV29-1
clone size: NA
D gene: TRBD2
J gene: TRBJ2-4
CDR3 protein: CSVEVAGGNIQYF
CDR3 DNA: TGCAGCGTTGAGGTGGCGGGAGGAAACATTCAGTACTTC

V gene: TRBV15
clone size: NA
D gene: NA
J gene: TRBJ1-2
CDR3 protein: CATSRGEINYGYTF
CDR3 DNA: TGTGCCACCAGCAGAGGAGAGATCAACTATGGCTACACCTTC

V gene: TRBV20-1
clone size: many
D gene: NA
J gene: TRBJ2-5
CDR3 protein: CSARSGANQETQYF
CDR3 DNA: TGCAGTGCTAGGTCCGGGGCCAATCAAGAGACCCAGTACTTC

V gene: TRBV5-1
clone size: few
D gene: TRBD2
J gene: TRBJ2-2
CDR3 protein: CASSPGLAGGSNTGELFF
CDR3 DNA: TGCGCCAGCAGTCCGGGACTAGCGGGAGGATCGAACACCGGGGAGCTGTTTTTT

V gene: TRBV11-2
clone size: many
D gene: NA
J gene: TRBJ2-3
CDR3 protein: CASSLGGRVGDTQYF
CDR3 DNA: TGTGCCAGCAGCTTAGGAGGCAGGGTTGGAGATACGCAGTATTTT

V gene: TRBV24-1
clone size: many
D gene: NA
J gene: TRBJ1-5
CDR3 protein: CATSDWRINQPQHF
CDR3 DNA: TGTGCCACCAGTGATTGGCGCATCAATCAGCCCCAGCATTTT

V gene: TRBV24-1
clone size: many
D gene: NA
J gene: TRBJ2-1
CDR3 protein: CATSDFRQGTYNEQFF
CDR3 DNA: TGTGCCACCAGTGATTTTAGGCAGGGGACCTACAATGAGCAGTTCTTC

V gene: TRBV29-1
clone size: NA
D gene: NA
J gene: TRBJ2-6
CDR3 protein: CSVPRFSGANVLTF
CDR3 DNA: TGCAGCGTCCCCAGGTTCTCTGGGGCCAACGTCCTGACTTTC

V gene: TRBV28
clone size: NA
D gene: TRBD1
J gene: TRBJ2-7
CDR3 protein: CASKMGQDYEQYF
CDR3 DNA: TGTGCCAGCAAGATGGGACAGGACTACGAGCAGTACTTC

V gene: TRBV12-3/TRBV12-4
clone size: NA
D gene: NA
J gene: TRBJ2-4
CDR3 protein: CASSLLRGQLAKNIQYF
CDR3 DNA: TGTGCCAGCAGTTTGTTGCGGGGCCAACTAGCCAAAAACATTCAGTACTTC

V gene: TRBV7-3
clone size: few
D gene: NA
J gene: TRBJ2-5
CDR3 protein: CASSLIGVGETQYF
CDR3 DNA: TGTGCCAGCAGCTTAATAGGAGTCGGAGAGACCCAGTACTTC

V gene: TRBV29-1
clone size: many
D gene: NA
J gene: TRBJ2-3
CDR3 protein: CSVGRGNTDTQYF
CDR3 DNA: TGCAGCGTTGGCCGGGGGAACACAGATACGCAGTATTTT

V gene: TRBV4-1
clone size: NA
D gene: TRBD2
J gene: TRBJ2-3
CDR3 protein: CASSQDGTSGGRADTQYF
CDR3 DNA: TGCGCCAGCAGCCAAGATGGGACTAGCGGGGGGCGGGCAGATACGCAGTATTTT

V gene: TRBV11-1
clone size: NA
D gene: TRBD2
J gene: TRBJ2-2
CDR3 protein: CASSLNWGLAGFSSTGELFF
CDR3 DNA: TGTGCCAGCAGCCTGAACTGGGGACTAGCGGGATTTTCGAGCACCGGGGAGCTGTTTTTT